The following is a T cell receptor (beta chain) sequence with its context. Authors' processing steps: Estimated nucleated cell counts came from reference gene primer amplification. The table came from immunoSEQ multiplex PCR; TCRdb's copy has only in-frame clones and leaves some out. That table is the source of V, J and clone size, and D and trimming were worked out from the DNA. Counted here are 80,000 or so clones, roughly 85% occurring once; the ten biggest clones make up roughly 9.8%. In Seattle, patients joined the study during active infection and were tracked longitudinally. The length of the CDR3 is 14 residues. With 5 bases removed from V and 1 base from J, the gap between germline ends came to 11 bases. Germline-derived CDR1 and CDR2 are MDHEN and SYDVKM. The sample belongs to a study of blood T cell repertoires in COVID-19. About the study: COVID-19 samples collected from the United States, Italy and Spain covered acute and convalescent phases. PBMCs, B-cell-depleted T cells, or T cells provided the cDNA or gDNA that made up the material.

This sequence joins TRBV28 and TRBJ1-1, with D tentatively TRBD1 (6 bases). The clonotype originates from a man between 60 and 70 years old with COVID-19, enrolled during active disease. Sequenced input: peripheral blood. The CDR3 spells CASSVGAGNTEAFF. In DNA, the CDR3 is TGTGCCAGCAGTGTGGGGGCCGGGAACACTGAAGCTTTCTTT.